This TCR beta chain is from a study of blood T cell repertoires in COVID-19. Repertoires were generated with immunoSEQ multiplex PCR, while TCRdb's copy carries only in-frame clones and drops some. The sample has roughly 120,000 clones, roughly four fifths seen once. CDR1 and CDR2 from the germline V gene are LNHDA and SQIVND (reference sequence). V gave up 5 bases and J gave up 8 bases, with 19 bases separating them. CDR3 length: 15 amino acids. This clone was counted a few times. The source material was peripheral blood. V is TRBV19 and J is TRBJ1-5; D is undetermined. The receptor comes from a human donor in a cohort sampled during active COVID-19. The CDR3 reads CASSSTREAREPQHF. DNA of the CDR3: TGTGCCAGTAGTTCAACCCGGGAGGCGAGGGAGCCCCAGCATTTT.